The next 22 T cell receptor beta chains were all read from a single sample in a study of T cell repertoires in cytomegalovirus infection. TCRdb passed the reads through MiXCR, listing each CDR3 protein once. The table records roughly 190,000 distinct CDR3 sequences, about a tenth of them present only once. Sequenced material: PBMCs. The receptors originated from a human donor in good health (CMV status not recorded). Some clones in this sample may be carry-over from other donors' samples.

This chain links TRBV30 with TRBJ1-3; D not certain. The CDR3 contains 13 residues. V was shortened by 3 bases and J by 2 bases, with 8 bases between the two germline ends. The germline V gene has CDR1 GTSNPN and CDR2 SVGIG (reference sequence). CDR3 in DNA: TGTGCCTGGAGATTTGCGCCTGGAAACACCATATATTTT. Its protein is CAWRFAPGNTIYF.

There are a few counts of this clonotype. The genes are TRBV28 and TRBJ2-7, with no clear D. This CDR3 has 14 residues. V was trimmed by 3 bases and J by 3 bases, leaving 12 bases between them. Germline CDR1 is MDHEN and CDR2 is SYDVKM. CDR3 sequence (DNA): TGTGCCAGCAGTTTCCAGGACGGCCACTACGAGCAGTACTTC. This encodes CASSFQDGHYEQYF.

This clonotype was counted at least ten times. This rearrangement joins TRBV28 to TRBJ1-3, with no clear D. This CDR3 comprises 15 residues. Germline CDR1 MDHEN, CDR2 SYDVKM. Trimming took off 4 bases at V and 0 bases at J, with 10 bases between the two ends. The CDR3 here is CASSSAPYSGNTIYF. CDR3 nucleotides: TGTGCCAGCAGTTCCGCCCCTTACTCTGGAAACACCATATATTTT.

As to this clonotype: This may come from a read error, since a much larger clone is one base off. The V and J genes are TRBV28 and TRBJ2-3, with D perhaps TRBD2 (5 bases). The CDR3 runs 12 residues. CDR1 is MDHEN and CDR2 is SYDVKM in the germline V gene. The CDR3 protein is CASRATRDMQYF. The CDR3 nucleotides are TGTGCCAGCAGAGCAACTAGGGATATGCAGTATTTT.

This clonotype was seen at least ten times. The chain couples TRBV28 to TRBJ2-1; 8 bases agree with TRBD1. The germline CDR1 and CDR2 sequences are MDHEN and SYDVKM. The CDR3 covers 16 residues. With 10 bases clipped from V and 4 bases from J, the junction kept 15 bases outside the gene matches. CDR3 in DNA: TGTGCCACCCAGACAGGGGATCGGCGGGAATACAATGAGCAGTTCTTC. It encodes CATQTGDRREYNEQFF.

The rearrangement joins TRBV20-1 to TRBJ2-7; 8 nucleotides align to TRBD2. This CDR3 contains 15 residues. V was clipped by 5 bases and J by 2 bases; unmatched bases: 11. Germline V lookup: CDR1 DFQATT, CDR2 SNEGSKA (reference sequence). CDR3 DNA: TGCAGTGCTGGATACGTAGCGGGGAGACCCTACGAGCAGTACTTC. Its translation: CSAGYVAGRPYEQYF.

This clonotype was counted between two and nine times. This chain joins TRBV30 and TRBJ2-1; D is unclear. The germline CDR1 and CDR2 sequences are GTSNPN and SVGIG (reference sequence). V shed 1 base and J shed 0 bases, with 19 bases lying between them. The CDR3 contains 18 residues. The DNA of the CDR3 is TGTGCCTGGAGTGGATCACATCAGCAGGCGAGCTCCTACAATGAGCAGTTCTTC. This sequence encodes CAWSGSHQQASSYNEQFF. Supplemented by reference TRBV30 and TRBJ2-1, the full variable domain reads SQTIHQWPATLVQPVGSPLSLECTVEGTSNPNLYWYRQAAGRGLQLLFYSVGIGQISSEVPQNLSASRPQDRQFILSSKKLLLSDSGFYLCAWSGSHQQASSYNEQFFGPGTRLTVL.

The sample holds many counts of this clonotype. The rearrangement uses TRBV20-1 and TRBJ2-1; a possible D gene is TRBD2 (6 bases). The V end was cut by 3 bases, the J end by 7 bases, with 13 bases between. This CDR3 comprises 13 residues. Germline CDR1 DFQATT, CDR2 SNEGSKA (reference sequence). CDR3 sequence reads: CSARAWGENEQFF. The CDR3 DNA reads as TGCAGTGCTAGGGCCTGGGGGGAAAATGAGCAGTTCTTC.

This clonotype showed up many times. The V gene is TRBV10-3, the J gene TRBJ1-1; D is perhaps TRBD1 (5 bases). The CDR3 length is 16 residues. Trimming cost V 3 bases and J 4 bases, with 18 bases left between them. Germline CDR1 ENHRY, CDR2 SYGVKD. The CDR3 nucleotides read TGTGCCATCAGTGACAGGGTAGGACTCTCGAGCACTGAAGCTTTCTTT. This translates into CAISDRVGLSSTEAFF.

In its sample, this clonotype was seen a few times. The V call is TRBV28, the J call TRBJ2-1; D remains unclear. The CDR3 is 14 residues long. V lost 6 bases to trimming and J lost 0 bases, with 9 bases between them. CDR1 and CDR2 (germline): MDHEN, SYDVKM. CDR3 bases: TGTGCCAGCAGGACTGTGCGCTCCTACAATGAGCAGTTCTTC. Residues: CASRTVRSYNEQFF.

This clonotype was seen repeatedly, ten times or more. This chain connects TRBV28 to TRBJ1-2; the match to TRBD1 covers 8 bases. CDR1 is MDHEN, CDR2 SYDVKM, per germline. The CDR3 contains 19 residues. J gave up 0 bases and V 3 bases, and 15 bases lay outside the gene matches. CDR3 sequence (DNA): TGTGCCAGCAGTTTTTCCCTCGGGACAGGTCACCAAGCTAACTATGGCTACACCTTC. The encoded protein is CASSFSLGTGHQANYGYTF.

This clonotype was seen at least ten times. V gene TRBV28 combines with J gene TRBJ1-5; D is unclear. Germline V gives CDR1 MDHEN, CDR2 SYDVKM. The CDR3 extends over 13 amino acids. Trimming took off 2 bases at V and 0 bases at J, with 2 bases between the two ends. CDR3 protein: CASSLTSNQPQHF. In DNA form, the CDR3 reads TGTGCCAGCAGTTTAACTAGCAATCAGCCCCAGCATTTT. The full variable domain, rest sourced from reference TRBV28 and TRBJ1-5, is DVKVTQSSRYLVKRTGEKVFLECVQDMDHENMFWYRQDPGLGLRLIYFSYDVKMKEKGDIPEGYSVSREKKERFSLILESASTNQTSMYLCASSLTSNQPQHFGDGTRLSIL.

On this clonotype itself: A read error is possible here, since a much larger clone lies one base away. The chain has TRBV7-2 and TRBJ1-5; D is undetermined. Germline V gene lookup returns CDR1 SGHTA and CDR2 FQGNSA. V dropped 8 bases and J dropped 3 bases, with 8 bases sitting between them. The CDR3 has 12 amino acids. The CDR3 nucleotides are TGTGCCAGCCAGAGTTCCAATCAGCCCCAGCATTTT. Amino acid sequence: CASQSSNQPQHF.

The rearrangement joins TRBV7-9 to TRBJ1-4; D might be TRBD1 (5 bases). CDR1 and CDR2 from the germline V gene are SEHNR and FQNEAQ (reference sequence). The length of the CDR3 is 16 residues. V dropped 5 bases and J dropped 1 base, with 14 bases sitting between them. The CDR3 DNA is TGTGCCAGCAGCGATAGACAGACTTTAACTAATGAAAAACTGTTTTTT. This codes for CASSDRQTLTNEKLFF.

This rearrangement joins TRBV12-5 to TRBJ2-7; possibly TRBD1 for D (5 bases). This CDR3 spans 13 amino acids. Trimming took 5 bases from V and 5 from J, leaving 13 bases between them. Germline-derived CDR1 and CDR2 are LGHNT and FRNRAP. For the CDR3, the DNA is TGTGCTAGTGGTATCTCAGGGCTCAACGAGCAGTACTTC. Translating gives CASGISGLNEQYF.

This clonotype was detected many times. This chain links TRBV20-1 with TRBJ2-7, with D perhaps TRBD2 (6 bases). The CDR3 extends over 16 amino acids. V lost 2 bases and J 5 bases, leaving 22 bases between the germline ends. The germline V gene encodes CDR1 DFQATT and CDR2 SNEGSKA (reference sequence). CDR3 nucleotides: TGCAGTGCTAGACCCCCCCGGCGGGACTCATTTAACGAGCAGTACTTC. It specifies CSARPPRRDSFNEQYF.

This clonotype was seen more than once but under ten times. The rearrangement links TRBV20-1 to TRBJ2-5, with 8 bases aligning to TRBD2. The germline CDR1 and CDR2 sequences are DFQATT and SNEGSKA (reference sequence). This CDR3 has 13 residues. Trimming at V came to 6 bases and at J to 5 bases, leaving 8 bases not matched to a gene. The CDR3 nucleotides read TGCAGTGCCCCGCGGGGGGCGCATGAGACCCAGTACTTC. Protein: CSAPRGAHETQYF.

This clonotype was seen only a few times. The chain links TRBV4-1 to TRBJ1-1; D is undetermined. CDR1 is MGHRA and CDR2 is YSYEKL in the germline V gene. This CDR3 spans 13 amino acids. V was pared by 0 bases and J by 6 bases, with 8 bases between. DNA for the CDR3: TGCGCCAGCAGCCAAGAAATGAGGGCTGAAGCTTTCTTT. Its protein is CASSQEMRAEAFF.

A remark on this clonotype: This may stem from a read error, because a much larger clone lies one nucleotide away. The V gene is TRBV7-2, the J gene TRBJ1-2; possibly TRBD1 for D (5 bases). Trimming took 5 bases from V and 4 from J, leaving 14 bases between them. Germline V gene data show CDR1 as SGHTA and CDR2 as FQGNSA. This CDR3 contains 14 residues. The CDR3 nucleotides read TGTGCCAGCAGCCATAGTCGGGGGGGCTATGGCTACACCTTC. Translated: CASSHSRGGYGYTF.

With respect to this clonotype: At one end, the junction sequence differs from germline, possibly due to a read error. The chain joins TRBV28 to TRBJ1-1; D is unclear. From germline, CDR1 is MDHEN and CDR2 SYDVKM. The length of the CDR3 is 16 residues. CDR3 nucleotides: TGTCCCAGCAACGGCCTTCTTCCCCGGAGTGACACTGAAGCTTTCTTT. Residues: CPSNGLLPRSDTEAFF.

CDR3: CASSTSSAHTGELFF. The CDR3 DNA reads TGTGCCAGCAGCACGTCTAGCGCCCACACCGGGGAGCTGTTTTTT. V is TRBV27 and J is TRBJ2-2; a weak D match, TRBD2 (6 bases). Germline V lookup: CDR1 MNHEY, CDR2 SMNVEV (reference sequence). The CDR3 is 15 amino acids. Trimming stripped 6 bases from V and 3 bases from J, with 14 bases between.

Note on this clonotype: One end of the junction varies from germline; a read error may be responsible. The V gene is TRBV20-1, the J gene TRBJ1-2; D is possibly TRBD1 (5 bases). Germline V gene lookup returns CDR1 DFQATT and CDR2 SNEGSKA (reference sequence). CDR3 length equals 13 residues. The CDR3 bases are TGCAGTGCTACCGACAGCACTAACGATGGCTACACCTTC. It yields the protein CSATDSTNDGYTF.